The clone carrying this T cell receptor (beta chain) has ten or more counts. The authors amplified TCR beta CDR3 regions from RNA transcripts. An initial RT-PCR round employing HTBI primers preceded a second-round multiplex PCR. TCRdb re-called the multiplex PCR reads with MiXCR, one entry per CDR3 protein. The profile covers hundreds of thousands of distinct CDR3 sequences, with about a fifth appearing a single time and around 6.5% taken by the ten largest. Hyperthyroidism was considered stable when no ophthalmopathy appeared within 18 months of follow-up. Patients with other autoimmune diseases, uncontrolled infections, pregnancy or lactation were excluded. It was on clinical symptoms, serum thyroxine, TRAb, thyroid ultrasound and orbital computed tomography that diagnosis relied. This record belongs to a study of Graves' ophthalmopathy and Graves' hyperthyroidism. CDR1 and CDR2 from the germline V gene are LGHNA and YSLEER. CDR3 length: 14 residues. With 0 bases clipped from V and 3 bases from J, the junction kept 2 bases outside the gene matches.

Sequencing used peripheral blood. The chain is built from TRBV4-3 and TRBJ2-7, with TRBD1 matching 7 bases. The receptor's source is a young woman with stable Graves' hyperthyroidism. Some clones in this sample may be carry-over from other donors' samples. This chain's CDR3 is CASSQDRDSYEQYF. DNA of the CDR3: TGCGCCAGCAGCCAAGATCGGGACAGCTACGAGCAGTACTTC.